This T cell receptor beta chain is drawn from a study of blood T cell repertoires in COVID-19. Study-wide background: From T cells, B-cell-depleted T cells, or PBMCs came the material, which was cDNA or gDNA.

The length of the CDR3 is 17 residues. Germline CDR1 and CDR2: MNHNY and SVGAGI (reference sequence). V lost 5 bases and J lost 1, with 18 bases in between. Per the authors' pipeline: Reference gene primer amplification in the assay estimated nucleated cell counts. Only in-frame clones appear in the TCRdb table, and some are missing; sequencing was by immunoSEQ multiplex PCR. D and trimming come from the DNA, and the V and J calls and clone size come from that table. The table shows 130,000 to 150,000 clones, with roughly 80% occurring only once. Sequenced: peripheral blood. This receptor was identified in a woman aged 70-85 years with COVID-19, enrolled during active disease. This sequence joins TRBV6-6 and TRBJ2-1; tentatively, D is TRBD1 (6 bases). As DNA, the CDR3 is TGTGCCAGCAGTCCCCAGGGATACAGGGCTTCCTACAATGAGCAGTTCTTC. Its protein is CASSPQGYRASYNEQFF.